This T cell receptor beta chain was captured by sequencing in a study of cytomegalovirus exposure and HLA in healthy donors (TCRdb year 2017). Describing the broader study: According to an earlier analysis of 587 of the donors, 150 million to 200 million T cells yielded over 90 million unique TCR beta sequences and approximately 300 Gb of sequence data. Approximately 300 gigabases of sequencing data and approximately 91 million unique TCR sequences made up an early release that covered roughly 670 HLA-typed donors. Among the roughly 400 genotyped donors, approximately 82% belonged to the genetic ancestry cluster associated with self-reported Caucasian donors. The study aimed to test whether signatures of past pathogen exposure could be identified by cataloging public T cell receptors. Using immunosequencing, the study profiled T cell repertoires from around 680 subjects and related those repertoires to cytomegalovirus serostatus. A separate validation cohort of 100 to 150 different subjects was used in addition to the roughly 640-subject first cohort. To predict cytomegalovirus infection status, the study combined high-throughput TCR immunosequencing, statistical association of individual TCRs with disease status, and machine learning. To study patterns of TCR occurrence, a later analysis re-analyzed previously published TCR beta repertoires from 666 donors and added high-resolution HLA genotyping. Rather than using new phenotypic data, the later analysis identified candidate immune exposures from TCR beta sequences and from how often those sequences occurred across donors. To decide whether each TCR beta V gene segment behaved as functional or pseudogenic, an earlier analysis of some 600 of the donors relied on high-throughput TCR beta sequencing. Donor age, sex, ethnicity and CMV serostatus were collected together with the repertoire data. Genome-wide SNP genotypes for about three fifths of the roughly 670 donors were used in a later genetic analysis, which treated that subset as a discovery cohort. Every repertoire in the discovery cohort had been generated on one and the same sequencing platform. Both class I and class II loci were covered by HLA typing, at four-digit resolution. Typing coverage differed by locus: A, B, C, DRB1 and DQB1 were typed in about 620-630 donors, DQA1 in about 500, DPA1 in around 610, and DPB1 in around 440. Because of strong linkage in the cohort, five DR-DQ haplotypes were treated as single units for association and clustering. Among roughly 370 genotyped donors of the cohort, an average of 235,054 unique TCR beta nucleotide sequences were sequenced per donor, roughly 18% of them non-productive.

Trimming removed 10 bases from V and 1 base from J, leaving 8 bases between the germline ends. Per the germline V gene, SNHLY is the CDR1 and FYNNEI is the CDR2. The CDR3 covers 11 residues, taking in both the cysteine and the phenylalanine. Only CDR3 DNA is held: 33 bases, read in frame from base 1. On this clone: The specificity of this receptor is unknown. Base qualities are missing; no much larger clone stands one base away.

In total, around 600 healthy bone marrow donors made up the cohort. At the time of sampling, every cohort member was nominally healthy, though immune exposures that went unrecorded were likely present. The donor was CMV seropositive and was included in the group of 290 or so seropositive cohort members. A peripheral blood sample was provided by each donor, and peripheral blood mononuclear cells were used for TCR beta sequencing. The Qiagen DNeasy Blood Extraction Kit was used to extract genomic DNA from the blood cell samples. Preparation of the library involved the immunoSEQ multiplex PCR assay. A mixture of 60 forward primers for TCR Vbeta segments and 13 reverse primers for TCR Jbeta segments was used in the multiplex PCR. Amplification of the CDR3 region of rearranged TCR beta genes was performed with a multiplex PCR assay on genomic DNA. Amplified TCR beta libraries were sequenced as 87-base-pair reads on the Illumina HiSeq System. For the original study's pipeline: A later analysis counted tens of millions of unique TCR beta chains across the 550 to 700 repertoires, and some 11 million of these chains were shared by at least two donors. Raw reads were error-corrected and collapsed into unique sequences with a nearest-neighbor algorithm that merged closely related sequences to remove PCR and sequencing errors. Alignment of CDR3 sequences to IMGT reference sequences was used to assign V, D and J gene segments. Each retained sequence needed at least a six-nucleotide match to both a V gene segment and a J gene segment. A rearrangement counted as productive if the CDR3 had no stop codons and remained in frame with V and J, and every other rearrangement counted as non-productive. CDR3 was defined according to IMGT convention as the region running from the second conserved V-encoded cysteine to the conserved J-encoded phenylalanine. In an earlier analysis of around 540 of the donors, sequences lacking an unambiguous match to a single V gene segment were excluded. In an earlier analysis of several hundred of the donors, V segments were called functional above 56.7% productive rearrangements and were called segregating when the between-donor standard deviation exceeded 5%. A statistical classification framework was built for diagnosing cytomegalovirus status from the catalog of TCR beta chain sequences. In a later analysis, TCR nucleotide sequences were compared against IMGT/GENE-DB human TR gene sequences so that V and J genes could be assigned. In a later analysis, CDR3 sequences and most-parsimonious VDJ recombination scenarios were assigned using the TCRdist pipeline. A later analysis defined each TCR beta chain by its CDR3 amino acid sequence plus V-gene family, and excluded reads lacking a unique V-gene family. As a way to deal with suspected cross-contamination and a sequencing artifact, a later analysis dropped nearly 600 nucleotide sequences that were highly shared and had low generation probability. In a later analysis, a clonal expansion index for each public chain was calculated from normalized within-repertoire ranks of inferred template counts. Generation probabilities in a later analysis came from a VDJ recombination model fitted to out-of-frame rearrangements, and those results were checked against IGoR. In a later analysis, hypergeometric tests were used to score TCR-TCR, TCR-HLA and TCR-CMV co-occurrence, with a repertoire-size bias correction applied to TCR pairs. A later analysis estimated false discovery rates by permuting HLA or CMV assignments 20 times. In a later analysis, co-occurring TCRs were grouped using DBSCAN, and TCRdist sequence similarity was added for clustering within HLA-allele-positive subsets. Repertoires with fewer than 30,000 or more than 120,000 public chains, plus five repertoires with anomalous nucleotide sharing, were excluded from co-occurrence clustering. The source is immuneACCESS, and TCRdb retained only in-frame sequences with V and J called. Part of the clones is not carried over; for the studies checked, unresolved V genes explain less than half of this, and the remainder is unexplained. The V and J calls and clone size come from that table; D and trimming were worked out from the DNA. This sample gives 150,000 to 200,000 clones in total; about 85% of them show up just once. Around 2.1% of the sample is in the top ten clones.

General findings and caveats noted by the study authors: Because the 87-base-pair reads could not distinguish some IMGT-functional V segments, including TRBV6-2 and TRBV6-3, those segments were excluded. Correlated functional status among segregating V segments might reflect linkage disequilibrium, but an unknown experimental factor could not be ruled out. Several of the top co-occurrence clusters appeared to be linked to parvovirus B19, influenza, CMV and Epstein-Barr virus, according to a later analysis. The earlier analysis of fewer than 750 of the donors excluded approximately 17 rarely observed V segments, including chromosome 9 orphons, because counts were too low. CMV serostatus was the only immune exposure information available for the cohort. The authors suggested that the approach could potentially be extended to other disease states and immunological phenotypes. A later genetic analysis reported fewer N-insertions in productive TCRs among donors in an Asian-associated ancestry cluster than the approximately 670-donor mean. Roughly uniform sequencing depth across donors was assumed in presence/absence analyses, although this assumption may not hold. Because HLA typing was unavailable for some donors at each locus, only the typed subset was used in association tests. A further reported finding was that TCR beta sequences accurately predicted the HLA-A and HLA-B alleles for most subjects in the first cohort. In a later genetic analysis, a missense DCLRE1C variant was associated with V-gene and J-gene trimming of TCR beta chains, and the association was replicated in an independent cohort. When HLA alleles, especially DR and DQ, strongly co-occurred, attributing TCR associations to individual alleles was difficult. In vitro tests confirmed that three of the cytomegalovirus-associated TCR beta chains recognize cytomegalovirus antigens. In a later analysis, HLA-associated TCR beta chains were found to be more clonally expanded and to have lower generation probabilities than equally common non-associated chains. While some public TCRs were present in many individuals, most TCR sequences turned up only very rarely across donors. This cohort had only TCR beta chains sequenced, and the lack of alpha or paired-chain data limited which features could be detected. In an earlier analysis of some 500 of the donors, most TCR beta V segments were observed in productive rearrangements about 87% or about 30% of the time, broadly matching IMGT annotations. A later analysis found that TCR association rates varied across HLA loci, with DRB1 alleles showing the most associated TCRs and HLA-C alleles the fewest. Most CMV-associated TCR beta chains appeared to be HLA-restricted in a later analysis, and the HLA associations seemed to be driven largely by CMV exposure. The sequencing pipeline was judged likely to have produced a cluster of highly shared sequence variants as a technical artifact. The classifier was reported to diagnose cytomegalovirus status with high specificity and sensitivity in both the original cohort and the validation cohort. Specific HLA alleles were associated with some 15,000 TCR beta sequences at a false discovery rate of 0.05 in a later analysis. The study listed 150 to 200 TCR beta chains as associated with cytomegalovirus.

Sequencing used PBMCs. This sequence originates from a young man in good health and CMV-seropositive. Recombination linked TRBV2 to TRBJ2-7; perhaps TRBD2 is the D gene, with 6 bases matching. The sequenced DNA is TGTGCCACGGGACTTTCCTACGAGCAGTACTTC. This yields the protein CATGLSYEQYF.